This note documents a single T cell receptor beta chain sequence. Preparing the TCRbeta library involved the use of unique molecular identifiers. Each CDR3 protein gets one entry after TCRdb re-called the PCR reads with MiXCR. The table has 490,000 or so distinct CDR3 sequences, 9.5% to 15% seen once; the top ten hold over 5.5%. The sample comes from a study of T-cell reconstitution after alpha-beta-depleted transplantation in children. Trimming pared 6 bases from V and 3 bases from J, leaving 9 bases between. CDR3 length: 11 residues. The germline V gene encodes CDR1 SQVTM and CDR2 ANQGSEA. The gene calls are TRBV29-1 and TRBJ2-7, with D possibly being TRBD2 (6 bases). The source of this sequence is a human donor who donated a stem cell graft to a child with combined immunodeficiency. The material sequenced was PBMCs from the stem cell graft donor, taken from the stem cell graft. CDR3 sequence reads: CSVVDYYEQYF. In nucleotides, the CDR3 is TGCAGCGTGGTGGACTACTACGAGCAGTACTTC.